Only one count was recorded for the clone carrying this T cell receptor (beta chain). Its antigen is unidentified. This specimen belongs to a study of post-analysis software for immune sequencing data. Study-wide context: Multiple sclerosis in the patients followed relapsing-remitting, secondary progressive and progressive-relapsing courses. Study-level points and caveats: Compared against controls, patients with multiple sclerosis displayed significantly lower normalized Chao1 diversity. With TRBV5-6, TRBV5-1 and TRBV20-1 included, 5 or 6 TRBV segments were more frequent in patients than in controls.

Unique molecular identifiers were built into the TCR beta cDNA libraries. T cells, about 0.85 to 11 million of them, yielded some 540,000 cDNA molecules. MiXCR, run by TCRdb on the PCR reads, gives a single entry per CDR3 protein. The sample carries more than 500,000 distinct CDR3 sequences, around a third recorded once. CDR1 is SGHAT, CDR2 FQNNGV, per germline. The V gene lost 4 bases and the J gene lost 10 bases, with 12 bases spanning the gap. CDR3 length: 12 amino acids. The J gene is TRBJ2-3, the V gene TRBV11-2, with unresolved D. The TCR comes from a girl aged 2-17 years with multiple sclerosis. The sequencing input was blood. The DNA of the CDR3 is TGTGCCAGCAGCTCTTTTTCTAAGGCGCAGTATTTT. This encodes CASSSFSKAQYF.